This section outlines one TCR beta chain sequence together with its context. The data are from a study of neoadjuvant nivolumab and ipilimumab in lung cancer. CDR1 is SGHNT, CDR2 YYREEE, per germline (reference sequence). V lost 0 bases and J 7 bases, leaving 25 bases between the germline ends. The CDR3 runs 18 residues. Produced via immunoSEQ multiplex PCR; TCRdb's table is partial and in-frame only. The profile covers over 7,000 clones, with about four fifths appearing a single time and about 7.4% taken by the ten largest. This clonotype was obtained from an adult with non-small cell lung cancer. The specimen comprised adjacent normal lung tissue, sampled after neoadjuvant nivolumab, alone or with ipilimumab, at or shortly before surgery. The chain carries TRBV5-4 and TRBJ1-2, with D perhaps matching TRBD1 (6 bases). The CDR3 sequence: CASSLVLAPQGTPRGYTF. The CDR3, as DNA: TGTGCCAGCAGCTTGGTTCTAGCCCCACAGGGCACTCCTCGTGGCTACACCTTC.